The rows below give T cell receptor beta chains drawn from one sample of a study of cytomegalovirus exposure and HLA in healthy donors. Sequenced by immunoSEQ multiplex PCR; TCRdb stores in-frame clones only, minus some. This sample contains 150,000 to 200,000 clones. The sequenced material came from PBMCs. Source of these receptors: a young man in good health and CMV-seronegative. Each CDR3 is given with its conserved first and last residue. A D gene is named only where the DNA matches it firmly.

TRBV21-1,TRBJ2-7,.,TGTGCCAGAGGACTAGCGGGAAGGTCATACGAGCAGTACTTC,CARGLAGRSYEQYF
TRBV5-1,TRBJ1-5,TRBD1,TGCGCCAGCAGTGCAGGGGGCGCCGGCTATCAGCCCCAGCATTTT,CASSAGGAGYQPQHF
TRBV30,TRBJ2-7,TRBD2,TGTGCCTGGAGACTAGCGGGTACCTACGAGCAGTACTTC,CAWRLAGTYEQYF
TRBV7-3,TRBJ2-2,.,TGTGCCAGCAGCTACGACAAGAACACCGGGGAGCTGTTTTTT,CASSYDKNTGELFF
TRBV2,TRBJ2-7,.,TGTGCCAGCAGTGACGTCGAGCAGTACTTC,CASSDVEQYF
TRBV29-1,TRBJ1-1,.,TGCAGCGTTTCTCAGGCCACGAACACTGAAGCTTTCTTT,CSVSQATNTEAFF
TRBV5-6,TRBJ2-3,.,TGTGCCAGCAGCAGCTTAGCGGAAACTAGCACAGATACGCAGTATTTT,CASSSLAETSTDTQYF
TRBV19,TRBJ2-2,TRBD2,TGTGCCAGTAGCCCACCGGGACTAGCGGGAGCCGGGGAGCTGTTTTTT,CASSPPGLAGAGELFF
TRBV14,TRBJ1-6,.,TGTGCCAGCAGCCCTCAACTCGGGGGTAGTTCACCCCTCCACTTT,CASSPQLGGSSPLHF
TRBV19,TRBJ2-2,TRBD2,TGTGCCAGTAGTGCACAACTAGCGAAATCGAACACCGGGGAGCTGTTTTTT,CASSAQLAKSNTGELFF
TRBV9,TRBJ2-1,TRBD2,TGTGCCAGCAGCCCCCGGGCGGGAGGTACTGGTGAGCAGTTCTTC,CASSPRAGGTGEQFF
TRBV7-9,TRBJ1-2,TRBD1,TGTGCCAGCAGCGTCCGGGACAGGGCTAACTATGGCTACACCTTC,CASSVRDRANYGYTF
TRBV28,TRBJ2-1,.,TGTGCCAGCAGTTCAGCCACAGGGATAACCTACAATGAGCAGTTCTTC,CASSSATGITYNEQFF
TRBV4-3,TRBJ1-5,.,TGCGCCAGCAGCCCAAGGGGATTCAGCAATCAGCCCCAGCATTTT,CASSPRGFSNQPQHF
TRBV6-1,TRBJ2-2,TRBD2,TGTGCCAGCAACAACCGGGACTATGACACCGGGGAGCTGTTTTTT,CASNNRDYDTGELFF
TRBV7-2,TRBJ2-1,TRBD2,TGTGCCAGCAGCTTACTAGCGGGAGGCAATGAGCAGTTCTTC,CASSLLAGGNEQFF
TRBV5-8,TRBJ1-1,.,TGTGCCAGCAGCTTGGCCATATATGGCGGCTGGTTGGGCACTGAAGCTTTCTTT,CASSLAIYGGWLGTEAFF
TRBV5-1,TRBJ2-3,TRBD2,TGCGCCAGCAGCTTGGCGGGGGGTAGCACAGATACGCAGTATTTT,CASSLAGGSTDTQYF
TRBV9,TRBJ2-5,.,TGTGCCAGCAGCGGAGGGGGTTGGTCTGAATCCAAAGAGACCCAGTACTTC,CASSGGGWSESKETQYF
TRBV5-1,TRBJ1-1,TRBD1,TGCGCCAGCAGCCCGGGACAGATGCTGAACACTGAAGCTTTCTTT,CASSPGQMLNTEAFF
TRBV27,TRBJ2-1,TRBD2,TGTGCCAGCAGTGGCCGGGGGGGCGGGGGAAGCTCCTACAATGAGCAGTTCTTC,CASSGRGGGGSSYNEQFF
TRBV9,TRBJ2-6,TRBD1,TGTGCCAGCAGCGCGGGACAGGGGGCCAACGTCCTGACTTTC,CASSAGQGANVLTF
TRBV5-3,TRBJ1-1,TRBD1,TGTGCCAAGAACAGGGGGTGGCGGACTGAAGCTTTCTTT,CAKNRGWRTEAFF
TRBV18,TRBJ2-7,TRBD1,TGTGCCAGCTCACCGGGACAGGGGGCCCATGAGCAGTACTTC,CASSPGQGAHEQYF
TRBV5-1,TRBJ2-1,.,TGCGCCAGCAGCAGGGGGGAGGGGTCCCATGAGCAGTTCTTC,CASSRGEGSHEQFF
TRBV2,TRBJ2-2,.,TGTGCCACCCTCGGCGGGGTATACACCGGGGAGCTGTTTTTT,CATLGGVYTGELFF
TRBV5-1,TRBJ2-7,TRBD2,TGCGCCAGCAGCTTGACCCGGGCGGGAGGGCGAGACGAGCAGTACTTC,CASSLTRAGGRDEQYF
TRBV14,TRBJ2-5,TRBD2,TGTGCCAGCAGCGAACGGAAGGGACTAGCGGGAGTAACAGAGACCCAGTACTTC,CASSERKGLAGVTETQYF
TRBV27,TRBJ2-2,TRBD1,TGTGCCAGCAGGGGACAGGGAACCGGGGGCACCGGGGAGCTGTTTTTT,CASRGQGTGGTGELFF
TRBV5-1,TRBJ2-3,.,TGCGCCAGCAGCTTGGGGGGACAAACTAGCACAGATACGCAGTATTTT,CASSLGGQTSTDTQYF
TRBV6-1,TRBJ1-3,.,TGTGCCAGCAGTGAAAAGGCAGGGGACTCTGGAAACACCATATATTTT,CASSEKAGDSGNTIYF
TRBV6-5,TRBJ2-1,TRBD1,TGTGCCAGCAAGAAGCCGGGACAGACTTACAATGAGCAGTTCTTC,CASKKPGQTYNEQFF
TRBV28,TRBJ1-2,.,TGTGCCAGCAGTTCTGTAGCCGGGTTCTATGGCTACACCTTC,CASSSVAGFYGYTF
TRBV29-1,TRBJ2-2,.,TGCAGCGTGGGGAGGACCAGCGCGAGCACCGGGGAGCTGTTTTTT,CSVGRTSASTGELFF
TRBV19,TRBJ2-3,.,TGTGCCAGTAGTGGCCAGGGCCGGGCAGATACGCAGTATTTT,CASSGQGRADTQYF
TRBV5-1,TRBJ1-1,.,TGCGCCAGCAGCCGGGAGGGTGACACTGAAGCTTTCTTT,CASSREGDTEAFF